This T cell receptor beta chain was sequenced for a study of T cells after yellow fever vaccination. Study at large: Libraries from low-cell-number fractions were prepared with the SMART-Seq v4 Ultra Low Input RNA kit. Findings of the study overall: A large majority of primary-vaccination clones showed up again after the booster (approximately 96% CD4, around 88% CD8). It was the secondary response that reached its peak faster, day 5 versus 15, but it was weaker.

Template switching by 5'RACE produced TCR cDNA, adding a universal primer site and UMIs. TCRdb reanalysed the 5' RACE reads using MiXCR and keeps one entry per CDR3 protein. The data contain around 350,000 distinct CDR3 sequences, more than 5.5% of them seen just once; the ten biggest clones take up around 16%. This clonotype has a count of ten or more. What it recognizes is unknown. This CDR3 has 12 amino acids. Per germline, CDR1 MNHEY and CDR2 SVGAGI. The V end lost 6 bases, the J end lost 0 bases, and 6 bases lay between the germline ends. Sequenced material: PBMCs, taken 5 days after the yellow fever booster vaccination. The receptor was isolated from a man aged 25-45 years who received the YFV17D yellow fever vaccine. The chain uses TRBV6-5 and TRBJ2-7, with D possibly being TRBD2 (5 bases). The CDR3 bases are TGTGCCAGCAGAGGGAGCTCCTACGAGCAGTACTTC. It encodes CASRGSSYEQYF.